The entry below describes one TCR beta chain. TCRdb reanalysed the 5' RACE reads using MiXCR and keeps one entry per CDR3 protein. Counted here are 45,000 to 65,000 distinct CDR3 sequences, roughly 7% occurring once; the ten biggest clones make up approximately 2.9%. These data originate in a study of spatial heterogeneity in lung cancer. The CDR3 loop spans 15 amino acids. Looked up from germline, CDR1 is MNHEY and CDR2 is SVGAGI. V was pared by 4 bases and J by 7 bases, with 11 bases of the junction left unmatched. The sample's time point: sample taken at primary tumor resection. Whole RNA, isolated from tumor, nontumor lung or frozen PBMC, was sequenced without prior sorting.

This rearrangement joins TRBV6-5 to TRBJ2-7, with 9 bases matching TRBD1. The sample consisted of PBMCs, taken at surgery. This receptor was identified in a female donor with early-stage non-small cell lung cancer. The CDR3 is CASSSPGTGSGEQYF. The DNA for the CDR3 is TGTGCCAGCAGTTCCCCCGGGACAGGGTCGGGGGAGCAGTACTTC.